This T cell receptor (beta chain) was captured in a study of T cells in women clearing cervical HPV infection. Study context: Case blood was drawn a median approximately 150 days after lesion detection.

As for this clone: Its antigen is still unknown. The read is 3 residues too short to cover the CDR3 end, so that end is filled in from the germline J gene.

MY09/MY11 PCR detected cervical HPV DNA; dot-blot assigned genotypes. Libraries were prepared by immunoSEQ multiplex PCR; TCRdb keeps only in-frame clonotypes and omits some of them. The sample has 40,000 to 60,000 clones; the top ten hold approximately 0.98%. The CDR3 covers 16 residues. CDR1 MNHNS and CDR2 SASEGT come from the germline V gene. Findings and caveats of the study: Repertoire richness, not evenness, was significantly elevated in CIN3+ cases versus controls. Combining TCR richness with V gene abundances gave approximately 0.8 AUC.

The clonotype was recovered from a woman between 18 and 70 years old with a cervical HPV16 infection that either progressed to CIN3+ or cleared (not recorded which). The source material was blood buffy coat. The rearrangement links TRBV6-1 to TRBJ2-3; D remains unclear. The CDR3 bases that were read are TGTGCCAGCAGTGAAGTAAGGGCCTCTTACCAAGAGACG. This gives the protein CASSEVRASYQET. The CDR3 as a whole reads CASSEVRASYQETQYF.